The 10 T cell receptor beta chains listed next were all sequenced from one sample in a study of HIV-infected patients and healthy controls (TCRdb year 2014). Library preparation used 5' RACE. Data came from an Illumina MiSeq. SuperScript III was used to reverse transcribe 500 ng RNA with primers targeting the alpha and beta constant regions. Separate alpha and beta chain libraries were generated by chain-specific third strand synthesis with multiplexing indices. Using fastp at Q25 and MiXCR, TCRdb reprocessed the public reads and kept productive beta chains. One record per CDR3 amino acid sequence lists the most common genes and DNA. In all, the sample holds some 10,000 distinct CDR3 sequences, and roughly 10% of those were seen once. The ten biggest clones cover about a sixth of the sample. Since whole blood was used without any cell fractionation, the repertoire reflected all peripheral T cells in unsorted form.

This specimen was blood, taken before antiretroviral therapy. These receptors all stem from an adult with HIV infection.

This clonotype was observed a few times. V and J are TRBV4-3 and TRBJ1-3; 8 bases map to TRBD1. The CDR3 totals 17 residues. J gave up 2 bases and V 0 bases, and 6 bases lay outside the gene matches. CDR1 is LGHNA, CDR2 YSLEER, per germline. The CDR3 sequence: CASSQDSYRGTGNTIYF. CDR3 coding DNA: TGCGCCAGCAGCCAAGATTCATACAGGGGGACTGGAAACACCATATATTTT.

This clonotype was observed a few times. The chain is built from TRBV7-6 and TRBJ1-4, with 7 bases aligning to TRBD1. Losses at the gene ends were 4 bases for V and 3 bases for J; bases not matched to a gene: 2. This CDR3 is built from 14 residues. Germline V gene sequence: CDR1 SGHVS, CDR2 FNYEAQ. For the CDR3, the DNA is TGTGCCAGCAGCTGGGGGACAGCTAATGAAAAACTGTTTTTT. Residues: CASSWGTANEKLFF.

This clonotype qualifies as medium-sized. The chain employs TRBV7-8 and TRBJ2-1, with 15 bases matching TRBD2. This CDR3 region has 20 residues. The ends lost 4 bases at V and 0 bases at J; junction bases unmatched: 10. Germline-derived CDR1 and CDR2 are SGHVS and FQNEAQ. The DNA for the CDR3 is TGTGCCAGCAGCTCTCCCGGGACTAGCGGGAGGTGGGGCTCCTACAATGAGCAGTTCTTC. It yields the protein CASSSPGTSGRWGSYNEQFF.

Ten or more counts support this clonotype. The CDR3: CSVWQANTGELFF. The CDR3 DNA is TGCAGCGTTTGGCAGGCTAACACCGGGGAGCTGTTTTTT. The chain links TRBV29-1 to TRBJ2-2, with D unclear. This CDR3 region has 13 residues. Trimming took off 5 bases at V and 2 bases at J, with 9 bases between the two ends. CDR1 is SQVTM and CDR2 is ANQGSEA in the germline V gene.

This clonotype was found many times. The CDR3 is CASSFSGTGLNSPLHF. CDR3 in DNA: TGTGCCAGCAGCTTTTCCGGGACAGGGTTGAATTCACCCCTCCACTTT. This sequence joins TRBV7-6 and TRBJ1-6, with 9 bases fitting TRBD1. CDR3 length equals 16 residues. Per the germline V gene, CDR1 is SGHVS and CDR2 is FNYEAQ. Trimming took 3 bases from V and 7 from J; bases not matched to a gene: 7. The full variable domain, rest sourced from reference TRBV7-6 and TRBJ1-6, is GAGVSQSPRYKVTKRGQDVALRCDPISGHVSLYWYRQALGQGPEFLTYFNYEAQQDKSGLPNDRFSAERPEGSISTLTIQRTEQRDSAMYRCASSFSGTGLNSPLHFGNGTRLTVT.

Concerning this clonotype itself: This may come from a read error, since a much larger clone is one base off. The chain combines TRBV3-1 with TRBJ1-5; D is undetermined. V lost 3 bases and J 4 bases, leaving 4 bases between the germline ends. The CDR3 has 12 residues. Germline V gene data show CDR1 as LGHDT and CDR2 as YNNKEL (reference sequence). The CDR3 bases are TGTGCCAGCAGCCAGAAGAATCAGCCCCAGCATTTT. Translating it yields CASSQKNQPQHF.

This sequence joins TRBV9 and TRBJ2-2; maybe TRBD2 (6 bases). In germline, CDR1 is SGDLS, CDR2 YYNGEE. The CDR3 sequence is 15 residues long. With 9 bases removed from V and 0 bases from J, the gap between germline ends came to 15 bases. The DNA for the CDR3 is TGTGCCACCTCCGGCGGGGATCCGAACACCGGGGAGCTGTTTTTT. Protein: CATSGGDPNTGELFF.

The chain joins TRBV20-1 to TRBJ2-7; D may be TRBD1 or TRBD2 (5 bases each). This CDR3 spans 14 amino acids. The germline V and J ends were trimmed by 2 bases and 4 bases, with 15 bases remaining between them. Per germline, CDR1 DFQATT and CDR2 SNEGSKA (reference sequence). CDR3 sequence: CSARYRDRQYEQYF. CDR3 sequence (DNA): TGCAGTGCTAGATACCGGGACCGTCAATACGAGCAGTACTTC.

This clonotype occurred many times. This sequence joins TRBV5-4 and TRBJ2-2; tentative D call: TRBD2 (5 bases). CDR1 is SGHNT, CDR2 YYREEE, per germline (reference sequence). V shed 7 bases and J shed 6 bases, with 7 bases lying between them. There are 11 residues in the CDR3. This chain's CDR3 is CASPEAGELFF. Here the CDR3 DNA reads TGTGCCAGCCCGGAGGCCGGGGAGCTGTTTTTT.

This clonotype is medium-sized. The chain recombines TRBV28 with TRBJ2-5; D gene uncertain. This CDR3 spans 11 amino acids. CDR1 and CDR2 (germline): MDHEN, SYDVKM. V dropped 2 bases and J dropped 3 bases, with 1 base sitting between them. CDR3 sequence: CASSLKETQYF. CDR3 nucleotides: TGTGCCAGCAGTTTAAAAGAGACCCAGTACTTC. Looking up the rest from reference TRBV28 and TRBJ2-5 gives the full variable domain: DVKVTQSSRYLVKRTGEKVFLECVQDMDHENMFWYRQDPGLGLRLIYFSYDVKMKEKGDIPEGYSVSREKKERFSLILESASTNQTSMYLCASSLKETQYFGPGTRLLVL.